This T cell receptor beta chain was obtained from a study of T cells in Graves' hyperthyroidism and ophthalmopathy. This clonotype has more than one count but fewer than ten. V lost 5 bases and J 7 bases, leaving 17 bases between the germline ends. The CDR3 has 15 residues. The V gene's germline CDR1 is LNHDA and CDR2 SQIVND (reference sequence). From RNA transcripts, TCR beta CDR3 regions were amplified. The HTBI primer set drove a first-round RT-PCR of the TCR CDR3. One entry per CDR3 protein, called by TCRdb with MiXCR from the multiplex PCR reads. The sample shows fewer than 700,000 distinct CDR3 sequences, about 15% of them seen only once.

This receptor was identified in a woman between 18 and 30 years old with Graves' ophthalmopathy. This sequence joins TRBV19 and TRBJ2-2; D uncertain. The sample comprised blood. CDR3 nucleotide sequence: TGTGCCAGTAGTTTCTCGTTAGCTTTCAGCGGGGAGCTGTTTTTT. It yields the protein CASSFSLAFSGELFF.